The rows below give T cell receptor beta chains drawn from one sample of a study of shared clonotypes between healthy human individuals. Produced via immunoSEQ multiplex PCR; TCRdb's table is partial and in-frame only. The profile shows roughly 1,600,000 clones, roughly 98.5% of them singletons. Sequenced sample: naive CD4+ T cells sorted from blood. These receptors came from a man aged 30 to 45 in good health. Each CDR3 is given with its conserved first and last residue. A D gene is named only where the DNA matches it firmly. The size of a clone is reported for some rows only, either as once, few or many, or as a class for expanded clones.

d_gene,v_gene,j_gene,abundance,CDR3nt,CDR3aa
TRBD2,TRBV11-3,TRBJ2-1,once,TGTGCCAGCAGCTTTCGGCTAGCGGGATCCGAAAAAGACAATGAGCAGTTCTTC,CASSFRLAGSEKDNEQFF
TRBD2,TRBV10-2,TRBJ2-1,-,TGCGCCAGCAGTGACGCGGCACGCGGGGGGCTCGATGAGCAGTTCTTC,CASSDAARGGLDEQFF
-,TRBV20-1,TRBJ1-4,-,TGCAGTGCTAGGAGCCCTAAAAAACTGTTTTTT,CSARSPKKLFF
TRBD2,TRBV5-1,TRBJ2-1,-,TGCGCCAGCAGCTTGAGGACTAGCGGGAGCGATGAGCAGTTCTTC,CASSLRTSGSDEQFF
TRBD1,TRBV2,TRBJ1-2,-,TGTGCCAGCAGTTGGGACAGTTCCGCCGGGGGCTACACCTTC,CASSWDSSAGGYTF
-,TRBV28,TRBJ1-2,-,TGTGCCAGCAAGGGGACCGACGGGGGTACACTCTATGGCTACACCTTC,CASKGTDGGTLYGYTF
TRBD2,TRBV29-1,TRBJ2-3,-,TGCAGCGTTGTGGCGAGACTAGCGGGAATTTGGGGGACGCAGTATTTT,CSVVARLAGIWGTQYF
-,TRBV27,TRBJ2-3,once,TGTGCCAGCAGTGTGGCAGATACGCAGTATTTT,CASSVADTQYF
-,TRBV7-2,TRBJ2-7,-,TGTGCCAGCAGCTTAGTCTCCTACGAGCAGTACTTC,CASSLVSYEQYF
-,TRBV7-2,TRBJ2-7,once,TGTGCCAGCAGCATTATTGGGGGTCTTTCAGGTTACTACGAGCAGTACTTC,CASSIIGGLSGYYEQYF
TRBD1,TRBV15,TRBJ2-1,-,TGTGCCACCAGACTATTAGACAGGGGGAATGAGCAGTTCTTC,CATRLLDRGNEQFF
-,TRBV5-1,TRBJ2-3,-,TGCGCCAGCAGCTTGGATAGCGGCGGCACAGATACGCAGTATTTT,CASSLDSGGTDTQYF
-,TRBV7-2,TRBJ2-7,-,TGTGCCAGCAGCTTAGTACAGGGCACCTACGAGCAGTACTTC,CASSLVQGTYEQYF
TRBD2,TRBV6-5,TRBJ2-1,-,TGTGCCAGCGGAAGACTAGCGGGAGATAGAAATGAGCAGTTCTTC,CASGRLAGDRNEQFF
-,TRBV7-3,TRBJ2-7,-,TGTGCCAGCAGCTTCGCTCCGACCTACGAGCAGTACTTC,CASSFAPTYEQYF
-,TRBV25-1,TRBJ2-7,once,TGTGCCAGCAGTGCTTCAACGAGCCCAAAGTACTTC,CASSASTSPKYF
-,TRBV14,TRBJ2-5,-,TGTGCCAGCAGCCAGGCCGGCCCAGGGCCAGGGGAGACCCAGTACTTC,CASSQAGPGPGETQYF
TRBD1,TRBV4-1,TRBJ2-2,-,TGCGCCAGCAGCCAGAGACAGGGGAACACCGGGGAGCTGTTTTTT,CASSQRQGNTGELFF
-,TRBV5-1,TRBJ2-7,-,TGCGCCAGCAGTCCCACAGGTTGGTCCTACGAGCAGTACTTC,CASSPTGWSYEQYF
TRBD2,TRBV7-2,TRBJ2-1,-,TGTGCCAGCAGCTTAGATAGCGGGATGGGATCCTACAATGAGCAGTTCTTC,CASSLDSGMGSYNEQFF
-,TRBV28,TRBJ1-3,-,TGTGCCAGCAGTTTTAGTCAGGGTGGAAACACCATATATTTT,CASSFSQGGNTIYF
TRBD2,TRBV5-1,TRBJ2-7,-,TGCGCCAGCAGCTTGGTACTAGCGGGAGACTACGAGCAGTACTTC,CASSLVLAGDYEQYF
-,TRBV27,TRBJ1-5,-,TGTGCCAGCAGTTTATCGTTCAGTCAGCCCCAGCATTTT,CASSLSFSQPQHF
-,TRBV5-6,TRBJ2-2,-,TGTGCCAGCAGCTTGGCCCCGCCAACGACCGGGGAGCTGTTTTTT,CASSLAPPTTGELFF
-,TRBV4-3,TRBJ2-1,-,TGCGCCAGCAGTTCCTTGAGCTCCTACAATGAGCAGTTCTTC,CASSSLSSYNEQFF
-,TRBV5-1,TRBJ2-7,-,TGCGCCAGCAGCTTGGATAGGGCCGCATCCTACGAGCAGTACTTC,CASSLDRAASYEQYF
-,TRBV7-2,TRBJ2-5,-,TGTGCCAGCAGCCGCAATCAAGTGGGAGAGACCCAGTACTTC,CASSRNQVGETQYF
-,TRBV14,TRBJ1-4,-,TGTGCCAGCAGCCACAGGGTGAAGGTTGAAAAACTGTTTTTT,CASSHRVKVEKLFF
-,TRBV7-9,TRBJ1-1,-,TGCCTATCAGGGAACACTGAAGCTTTCTTT,CLSGNTEAFF
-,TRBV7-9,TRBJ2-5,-,TGTGCCAGCAGCTTGGGAGTCGTGGAACAAGAGACCCAGTACTTC,CASSLGVVEQETQYF
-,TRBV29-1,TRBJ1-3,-,TGCAGCGTTACCCGGAACTCTGGAAACACCATATATTTT,CSVTRNSGNTIYF
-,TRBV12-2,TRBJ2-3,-,TGTGCAAGTCGCTTTCCTAGCGGCTTCACAGATACGCAGTATTTT,CASRFPSGFTDTQYF
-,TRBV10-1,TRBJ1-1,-,TGCGCCAACTCCTCGGGGAGGACCGCTTTCTTT,CANSSGRTAFF
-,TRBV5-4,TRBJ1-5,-,TGTGCCAGCAGCTTGGCCGAGACAGGCAATCAGCCCCAGCATTTT,CASSLAETGNQPQHF
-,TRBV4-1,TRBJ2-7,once,TGCGCCAGCAGCCAAAGTTGGGAGTTAGTGTGGGAGCAGTACTTC,CASSQSWELVWEQYF
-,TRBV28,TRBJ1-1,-,TGTGCCAGTGTAGGGCTAAGGGCTGAAGCTTTCTTT,CASVGLRAEAFF
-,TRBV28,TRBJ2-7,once,TGTGCCAGCAGTTTATTAGACCCCCACGAGCAGTACTTC,CASSLLDPHEQYF
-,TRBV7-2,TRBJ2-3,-,TGTGCCAGCAGCTTATCATGGACAGATACGCAGTATTTT,CASSLSWTDTQYF
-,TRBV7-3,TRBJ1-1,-,TGTGCCAGCAGCTTCGGGCCAACCTTGAACACTGAAGCTTTCTTT,CASSFGPTLNTEAFF
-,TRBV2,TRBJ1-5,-,TGTGCCAGCATTCAGGAAAGCAATCAGCCCCAGCATTTT,CASIQESNQPQHF
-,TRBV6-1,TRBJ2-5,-,TGTGCCAGCAGTGAAAGGGGCAGGGGCGAGACCCAGTACTTC,CASSERGRGETQYF
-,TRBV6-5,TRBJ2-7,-,TGTGCCAGCAGTTACTCTTCGGCGTACGAGCAGTACTTC,CASSYSSAYEQYF
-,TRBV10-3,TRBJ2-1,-,TGTGCCATCAGTGATCGGAGCGTCCGCAGTAAAAACAATGAGCAGTTCTTC,CAISDRSVRSKNNEQFF
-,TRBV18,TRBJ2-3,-,TGTGCCAGCTCACCAATTCTAGAGAGCACAGATACGCAGTATTTT,CASSPILESTDTQYF
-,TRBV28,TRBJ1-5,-,TGTGCCAGCAGTCAAACCCGATCGGGCAATCAGCCCCAGCATTTT,CASSQTRSGNQPQHF
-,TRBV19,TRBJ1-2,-,TGTGCCAGCCGGACTGGCTTTGACTATGGCTACACCTTC,CASRTGFDYGYTF